The rows below give T cell receptor beta chains drawn from one sample of a study of shared clonotypes between healthy human individuals. Here immunoSEQ multiplex PCR was the method, and the copy in TCRdb shows in-frame clones only, minus some. Among some 2,000,000 clones listed, approximately 94% were seen once. Sequenced sample: naive CD4+ T cells sorted from blood. All receptors derive from a man between 18 and 29 years old in good health. Each CDR3 is given with its conserved first and last residue. The D gene is left open where the match is weak.

J | V | D | DNA | CDR3
TRBJ1-4 | TRBV5-1 | . | TGCGCCAGCAGGATCCACTCTAATGAAAAACTGTTTTTT | CASRIHSNEKLFF
TRBJ2-3 | TRBV10-3 | . | TGTGCCATCAGGGGGCGGAAACCCACAGATACGCAGTATTTT | CAIRGRKPTDTQYF
TRBJ2-5 | TRBV6-1 | . | TGTGCCAGCAGTGATCTTGGTACCTGGGGGGAGACCCAGTACTTC | CASSDLGTWGETQYF
TRBJ1-6 | TRBV7-2 | TRBD1 | TGTGCCAGCAGCTCTACAGTTCGACAGGGTGTCCGGGACTCGCCCCTCCACTTT | CASSSTVRQGVRDSPLHF
TRBJ1-2 | TRBV28 | . | TGTGCCAGCAGACAACGGACGTATGGCTACACCTTC | CASRQRTYGYTF
TRBJ1-5 | TRBV6-5 | . | TGTGCCAGCAGCAGGGGAGGGAACAATCAGCCCCAGCATTTT | CASSRGGNNQPQHF
TRBJ2-7 | TRBV4-3 | . | TGCGCCAGCAGCCAGCAGGTTTACTCTTACGAGCAGTACTTC | CASSQQVYSYEQYF
TRBJ1-1 | TRBV30 | . | TGTGCCTGGAGTGTAAGGGGGGTTATGGCCCTCGGTGAAGCTTTCTTT | CAWSVRGVMALGEAFF
TRBJ2-2 | TRBV7-9 | TRBD2 | TGTGCCAGCAGCCGCCTCTTAGGAGCGGGAGGAATAAACACCGGGGAGCTGTTTTTT | CASSRLLGAGGINTGELFF
TRBJ2-7 | TRBV7-2 | . | TGTGCCAGCAGCTTCTCCCCAGGGCCCTACGAGCAGTACTTC | CASSFSPGPYEQYF
TRBJ1-2 | TRBV25-1 | TRBD1 | TGTGCCAGCAGTGAATACTCAGGGGGCGCGTGGGGCTACACCTTC | CASSEYSGGAWGYTF
TRBJ1-5 | TRBV19 | TRBD1 | TGTGCCAGTACTATAGGACAGGGGAATCAGCCCCAGCATTTT | CASTIGQGNQPQHF
TRBJ1-2 | TRBV9 | . | TGTGCCAGCAGTCCCATAGGAGCTAACTATGGCTACACCTTC | CASSPIGANYGYTF
TRBJ1-3 | TRBV7-8 | . | TGTGCCAGCAGCCGCGAGAGGCTCTCTGGAAACACCATATATTTT | CASSRERLSGNTIYF
TRBJ2-3 | TRBV10-1 | . | TGCGCCAGCAGGCTGACAGTCACAGATACGCAGTATTTT | CASRLTVTDTQYF
TRBJ1-6 | TRBV27 | TRBD1 | TGTGCCAGCAGCCACAGGGGCACCCTCTCCTATAATTCACCCCTCCACTTT | CASSHRGTLSYNSPLHF
TRBJ2-7 | TRBV28 | TRBD2 | TGTGCCAGCACCCTTATGCTGGGGGGGAGCTCCTACGAGCAGTACTTC | CASTLMLGGSSYEQYF
TRBJ1-2 | TRBV30 | TRBD1 | TGTGCCTGGTCTCCACCACGAGGACAGGGGAATATCTATGGCTACACCTTC | CAWSPPRGQGNIYGYTF
TRBJ2-2 | TRBV2 | TRBD2 | TGTGCCAGCAGCCGACTAGCCCCCGGGGAGCTGTTTTTT | CASSRLAPGELFF
TRBJ1-1 | TRBV11-2 | . | TGTGCCAGCAGCCCAAAGACTGAAGCTTTCTTT | CASSPKTEAFF
TRBJ1-6 | TRBV7-2 | TRBD1 | TGTGCCAGCTCAGACCCCAGGCTCGTGTCAGGGGGTAATTCACCCCTCCACTTT | CASSDPRLVSGGNSPLHF
TRBJ2-4 | TRBV20-1 | . | TGCAGTGCCTCCGTCCCCACTCATCAGTACTTC | CSASVPTHQYF
TRBJ2-5 | TRBV6-6 | . | TGTGCCAGCAGTGCACAAGAGACCCAGTACTTC | CASSAQETQYF
TRBJ2-1 | TRBV5-1 | TRBD2 | TGCGCCAGCACCTTGGAGGGACTAGCGGGAGTCAATGAGCAGTTCTTC | CASTLEGLAGVNEQFF
TRBJ1-5 | TRBV6-1 | . | TGTGCCAGCAGGCGGGACAACCCAATTTTAGTCCAGCATTTT | CASRRDNPILVQHF
TRBJ2-5 | TRBV28 | TRBD2 | TGTGCCAGCAGCCTGGGGACTATTGGTCTGGAGACCCAGTACTTC | CASSLGTIGLETQYF
TRBJ2-1 | TRBV6-1 | . | TGTGCCAGCAGTAAACAGGAAAACTCCTACAATGAGCAGTTCTTC | CASSKQENSYNEQFF
TRBJ1-1 | TRBV5-4 | . | TGTGCCAGCAGCAAACAGGGCGGGAACACTGAAGCTTTCTTT | CASSKQGGNTEAFF
TRBJ2-2 | TRBV6-1 | . | TGTGCCAGCAGGATGAATTGGAGCGGGGAGCTGTTTTTT | CASRMNWSGELFF
TRBJ2-3 | TRBV7-8 | TRBD2 | TGTGCCAGCAGCTTATATATGACTAGCGGGATTACGCAGTATTTT | CASSLYMTSGITQYF
TRBJ2-7 | TRBV10-2 | TRBD1 | TGCGCCAGCAGTGAAGGGACAGGGGGCCTGGTCGAGCAGTACTTC | CASSEGTGGLVEQYF
TRBJ2-2 | TRBV18 | . | TGTGCCAGCTCGCCACAACCGAACACCGGGGAGCTGTTTTTT | CASSPQPNTGELFF
TRBJ2-2 | TRBV2 | . | TGTGCCAGCAGTCGGAGGACGCCTCGGAACACCGGGGAGCTGTTTTTT | CASSRRTPRNTGELFF
TRBJ2-2 | TRBV6-6 | TRBD1 | TGTGCCAGCAGATCGACAGGGACCGGGGAGCTGTTTTTT | CASRSTGTGELFF
TRBJ2-1 | TRBV6-5 | . | TGTGCCAGCAGACAGATTGCGGGTAATGAGCAGTTCTTC | CASRQIAGNEQFF
TRBJ2-7 | TRBV5-3 | TRBD2 | TGTGCCAGAAGCTTGAGTGTTGGACTAGCGGGGGGGCACGAGCAGTACTTC | CARSLSVGLAGGHEQYF
TRBJ1-1 | TRBV19 | . | TGTGCCAGTAGTATGATTGGGGTGGGGCCCACACCGAACACTGAAGCTTTCTTT | CASSMIGVGPTPNTEAFF
TRBJ2-5 | TRBV5-1 | . | TGCGCCAGCAGCCGGACAGTCAAAGAGACCCAGTACTTC | CASSRTVKETQYF
TRBJ2-5 | TRBV7-2 | . | TGTGCCAGCAGCCCTCCTGGGGTGGGGCAAGAGACCCAGTACTTC | CASSPPGVGQETQYF
TRBJ2-1 | TRBV5-1 | . | TGCGCCAGCAGCTTTGTAACGGGGGCGAAGAACAATGAGCAGTTCTTC | CASSFVTGAKNNEQFF